One and the same sample provided the 24 T cell receptor beta chains below, sequenced in a study of OX40 agonist ivuxolimab in advanced cancers. The assay was immunoSEQ multiplex PCR, and TCRdb's table has in-frame clones only and misses some. This sample has tens of thousands of clones; 80% to 90% occur once, and the top ten carry around 0.3%. The specimen was CD4+ or CD8+ T cells sorted from blood, collected in a trial of the OX40 agonist ivuxolimab. The receptors shown here come from an adult with an advanced solid tumor such as melanoma, head and neck, liver or kidney cancer.

The chain combines TRBV7-8 with TRBJ2-5; D is unresolved. The CDR3 covers 11 residues. The germline V and J ends were trimmed by 5 bases and 5 bases, with 6 bases remaining between them. The germline V gene has CDR1 SGHVS and CDR2 FQNEAQ. CDR3 coding DNA: TGTGCCAGCAGCGGATGGGAGACCCAGTACTTC. It specifies CASSGWETQYF.

The chain is built from TRBV15 and TRBJ1-3; D not resolved. Trimming left V 0 bases short and J 0 bases short, with 15 bases between. The CDR3 spans 18 residues. Per germline, CDR1 LNHNV and CDR2 YYDKDF (reference sequence). CDR3 sequence (DNA): TGTGCCACCAGCAGAGACCTTTTCCAGGCGTCCTCTGGAAACACCATATATTTT. Protein sequence: CATSRDLFQASSGNTIYF.

The chain joins TRBV7-9 to TRBJ1-2; D may be TRBD1 (6 bases). There are 17 residues in the CDR3. Trimming shortened V by 0 bases and J by 1 base, and 15 bases separated the two germline ends. Germline-derived CDR1 and CDR2 are SEHNR and FQNEAQ (reference sequence). The CDR3 reads CASSLAVGQGNNYGYTF. CDR3 bases: TGTGCCAGCAGCTTAGCGGTCGGGCAGGGGAATAACTATGGCTACACCTTC.

The V call is TRBV4-1, the J call TRBJ1-2; 7 nucleotides align to TRBD1. The V gene end was trimmed by 2 bases and the J gene end by 3 bases; junction bases not matched to a gene: 3. The CDR3 contains 14 residues. Germline lookup yields CDR1 MGHRA and CDR2 YSYEKL. The CDR3 is CASSQNTGDYGYTF. DNA for the CDR3: TGCGCCAGCAGCCAAAATACAGGGGACTATGGCTACACCTTC.

The chain carries TRBV19 and TRBJ2-3; possible D gene TRBD1, 6 bases. Deletions cut 3 bases from V and 0 bases from J, with 10 bases between. Per the germline V gene, CDR1 is LNHDA and CDR2 is SQIVND (reference sequence). This CDR3 comprises 15 residues. The CDR3 protein is CASSMVTGSTDTQYF. DNA of the CDR3: TGTGCCAGTAGTATGGTTACAGGGAGCACAGATACGCAGTATTTT. Filled out from reference TRBV19 and TRBJ2-3, the complete variable domain reads DGGITQSPKYLFRKEGQNVTLSCEQNLNHDAMYWYRQDPGQGLRLIYYSQIVNDFQKGDIAEGYSVSREKKESFPLTVTSAQKNPTAFYLCASSMVTGSTDTQYFGPGTRLTVL.

This clone was detected once. The chain is built from TRBV7-2 and TRBJ1-4; a weak D match, TRBD1 (5 bases). Germline CDR1 SGHTA, CDR2 FQGNSA. The CDR3 loop spans 15 amino acids. Trimming left V 1 base short and J 4 bases short, with 10 bases between. For the CDR3, the DNA is TGTGCCAGCAGCTTAGTGGGGGAGGGTAATGAAAAACTGTTTTTT. This translates into CASSLVGEGNEKLFF.

The chain carries TRBV5-4 and TRBJ2-7; 7 bases fit TRBD1. Germline assignment: CDR1 SGHNT and CDR2 YYREEE (reference sequence). The CDR3 consists of 11 residues. V trimming: 5 bases; J trimming: 11 bases; junction bases outside the gene matches: 7. DNA for the CDR3: TGTGCCAGCAGTGTTACCGGGACAGAGTACTTC. Translation: CASSVTGTEYF.

The chain employs TRBV7-2 and TRBJ1-3; D not certain. CDR1 and CDR2 (germline): SGHTA, FQGNSA. Trimming cost V 5 bases and J 4 bases, with 12 bases left between them. This CDR3 is built from 14 residues. The CDR3 coding sequence is TGTGCCAGCAGCCAAAGCCCAGTGGGAAACACCATATATTTT. Translation: CASSQSPVGNTIYF.

CDR3 DNA: TGTGCCAGCAGCTTAGAATCCGGGGAGCTGTTTTTT. It is translated as CASSLESGELFF. The chain couples TRBV7-3 to TRBJ2-2; D not certain. This CDR3 has 12 residues. The germline gives CDR1 SGHTA, CDR2 FQGTGA. The V end lost 2 bases, the J end lost 6 bases, and 4 bases lay between the germline ends.

The genes are TRBV28 and TRBJ2-1, with D uncertain. Germline V gives CDR1 MDHEN, CDR2 SYDVKM. The V gene lost 2 bases and the J gene lost 5 bases, with 1 base spanning the gap. CDR3 length: 11 residues. CDR3 in DNA: TGTGCCAGCAGTTTACACAATGAGCAGTTCTTC. This codes for CASSLHNEQFF.

The J gene is TRBJ2-6, the V gene TRBV4-1; the D is unclear. The V end was cut by 5 bases, the J end by 2 bases, with 10 bases between. The CDR3 has 15 amino acids. CDR1 is MGHRA, CDR2 YSYEKL, per germline. CDR3 in amino acids: CASSIQVPGANVLTF. The CDR3 DNA is TGCGCCAGCAGCATACAAGTTCCTGGGGCCAACGTCCTGACTTTC.

The genes are TRBV27 and TRBJ2-5; D is undetermined. The germline V gene encodes CDR1 MNHEY and CDR2 SMNVEV (reference sequence). V was cut by 1 base and J by 4 bases, with 4 bases left in between. The CDR3 consists of 12 residues. CDR3 protein: CASSLLGETQYF. DNA of the CDR3: TGTGCCAGCAGTTTATTGGGAGAGACCCAGTACTTC.

This rearrangement joins TRBV7-2 to TRBJ1-1, with D perhaps TRBD1 (6 bases). The CDR3 has 15 amino acids. Germline V gene data show CDR1 as SGHTA and CDR2 as FQGNSA. The V gene lost 5 bases and the J gene lost 4 bases, with 17 bases spanning the gap. CDR3 sequence (DNA): TGTGCCAGCAGCCCATCGGGTGGGGGGCCCACTGAAGCTTTCTTT. It yields the protein CASSPSGGGPTEAFF.

The CDR3 nucleotides read TGTGCCATCAGGGGGGGGACCGACCAAGAGACCCAGTACTTC. Protein: CAIRGGTDQETQYF. The rearrangement joins TRBV10-3 to TRBJ2-5; 7 positions match TRBD2. Germline V CDR1 and CDR2: ENHRY, SYGVKD. V lost 6 bases, J lost 0 bases, and 4 bases stayed unmatched. The CDR3 is made up of 14 amino acids.

CDR3 DNA sequence: TGTGCCAGCAGCCCGGCCGGGACAGGGGGCTCCTATGGCTACACCTTC. Translation gives CASSPAGTGGSYGYTF. This chain uses TRBV9 with TRBJ1-2, with 12 bases lining up with TRBD1. CDR3 length: 16 amino acids. The V and J ends lost 4 bases and 4 bases, in that order; junction bases with no gene match: 8. Germline CDR1 reads SGDLS; CDR2 reads YYNGEE.

The V gene is TRBV7-9, the J gene TRBJ1-5; tentative D call: TRBD1 (6 bases). Trimming took off 3 bases at V and 8 bases at J, with 11 bases between the two ends. CDR1 is SEHNR and CDR2 is FQNEAQ in the germline V gene (reference sequence). The CDR3 spans 13 residues. For the CDR3, the DNA is TGTGCCAGCAGCTTGGGGGCATTTGAGCCCCAGCATTTT. Translation: CASSLGAFEPQHF.

V is TRBV5-1 and J is TRBJ1-1; D may be TRBD1 (5 bases). Germline V gene data show CDR1 as SGHRS and CDR2 as YFSETQ. This CDR3 region has 16 residues. The V end lost 4 bases, the J end lost 2 bases, and 18 bases lay between the germline ends. CDR3 loop: CASSLVQGGINTEAFF. The CDR3 DNA follows: TGCGCCAGCAGCCTGGTTCAGGGAGGGATTAACACTGAAGCTTTCTTT. Based on the CDR3 plus reference TRBV5-1 and TRBJ1-1, the full variable domain is KAGVTQTPRYLIKTRGQQVTLSCSPISGHRSVSWYQQTPGQGLQFLFEYFSETQRNKGNFPGRFSGRQFSNSRSEMNVSTLELGDSALYLCASSLVQGGINTEAFFGQGTRLTVV.

The chain recombines TRBV5-1 with TRBJ1-5, with 7 bases aligning to TRBD1. J gave up 2 bases and V 3 bases, and 8 bases lay outside the gene matches. Per the germline V gene, CDR1 is SGHRS and CDR2 is YFSETQ. The CDR3 loop spans 16 amino acids. The CDR3 bases are TGCGCCAGCAGCTCAGGCACAGGGGATGGCAATCAGCCCCAGCATTTT. Translation gives CASSSGTGDGNQPQHF.

The genes are TRBV2 and TRBJ2-1, with 12 bases that match TRBD2. Germline CDR1 is SNHLY and CDR2 is FYNNEI. Unmatched junction bases numbered 0, after V lost 4 bases and J lost 5 bases. CDR3 length: 14 residues. CDR3 coding DNA: TGTGCCAGCAGTGGGACTAGCGGGGACAATGAGCAGTTCTTC. The encoded protein is CASSGTSGDNEQFF. The full variable domain, its missing parts supplied by reference TRBV2 and TRBJ2-1, is EPEVTQTPSHQVTQMGQEVILRCVPISNHLYFYWYRQILGQKVEFLVSFYNNEISEKSEIFDDQFSVERPDGSNFTLKIRSTKLEDSAMYFCASSGTSGDNEQFFGPGTRLTVL.

The chain has TRBV5-6 and TRBJ2-5; possibly TRBD2 for D (7 bases). V shed 2 bases and J shed 11 bases, with 19 bases lying between them. The germline V gene has CDR1 SGHDT and CDR2 YYEEEE. The CDR3 runs to 14 residues. CDR3: CASSFFIAGAEQYF. The CDR3 DNA reads as TGTGCCAGCAGCTTCTTTATTGCGGGGGCAGAGCAGTACTTC.

The V and J genes are TRBV14 and TRBJ1-2; perhaps TRBD1 as D (6 bases). V lost 0 bases and J 4 bases, leaving 12 bases between the germline ends. Germline-derived CDR1 and CDR2 are SGHDN and FVKESK. The CDR3 runs to 15 residues. CDR3 nucleotides: TGTGCCAGCAGCCAAGAAGTGTCAGGGGTCTATGGCTACACCTTC. The encoded protein is CASSQEVSGVYGYTF.

The chain carries TRBV4-2 and TRBJ2-7, with D perhaps TRBD1 or TRBD2 (5 bases each). CDR1 is LGHNA and CDR2 is YNFKEQ in the germline V gene. The CDR3 is made up of 16 amino acids. V was shortened by 8 bases and J by 3 bases, with 23 bases between the two germline ends. CDR3 amino acids: CASCPFTGAIGYEQYF. The CDR3 DNA reads as TGTGCCAGCTGTCCTTTCACCGGGGCGATCGGCTACGAGCAGTACTTC.

The chain combines TRBV9 with TRBJ2-3; D gene uncertain. V lost 4 bases, J lost 2 bases, and 5 bases lay in between. The CDR3 is 12 residues long. Per the germline V gene, CDR1 is SGDLS and CDR2 is YYNGEE. The chain's CDR3 is CASSSPTDTQYF. Here the CDR3 DNA reads TGTGCCAGCAGCTCCCCCACAGATACGCAGTATTTT.

This chain links TRBV9 with TRBJ1-2; maybe TRBD1 (5 bases). Germline CDR1 reads SGDLS; CDR2 reads YYNGEE. The ends were cut back, 3 bases at V and 0 bases at J, with 6 bases in the middle. This CDR3 region has 13 residues. This CDR3 is CASSATANYGYTF. The DNA for the CDR3 is TGTGCCAGCAGCGCGACAGCTAACTATGGCTACACCTTC.